The next 23 T cell receptor beta chains were all read from a single sample in a study of PD-1 blockade in classical Hodgkin lymphoma. Indicated time point: cycle 4 day 1 (C4D1), after more than five weeks of nivolumab. The patients all showed relapse after autologous stem cell transplantation, while their brentuximab vedotin exposure varied. The repertoire was sequenced with immunoSEQ multiplex PCR; TCRdb's copy has only in-frame clones and lacks some. This table has some 100,000 clones, about 92% appearing once. The source was peripheral blood mononuclear cells (PBMCs), collected before the fourth cycle of nivolumab. Receptor source: a human donor with classical Hodgkin lymphoma.

The V call is TRBV11-2, the J call TRBJ2-1, with D possibly called TRBD1 or TRBD2 (5 bases each). Germline CDR1 and CDR2: SGHAT and FQNNGV. The CDR3 consists of 10 residues. Trimming stripped 8 bases from V and 6 bases from J, with 5 bases between. The CDR3 loop is CASGTNEQFF. In DNA, the CDR3 is TGTGCCAGCGGGACCAATGAGCAGTTCTTC.

The chain recombines TRBV6-6 with TRBJ1-2, with TRBD1 matching 9 bases. This CDR3 comprises 13 residues. Germline values: CDR1 MNHNY, CDR2 SVGAGI (reference sequence). V lost 6 bases and J lost 8; bases outside the gene matches: 7. CDR3 in DNA: TGTGCCAGCAGCCCCGGGACAGGGAAGGGCTACACCTTC. Its translation is CASSPGTGKGYTF.

This chain connects TRBV10-3 to TRBJ2-7, with 8 bases lining up with TRBD1. The CDR3 loop spans 14 amino acids. V shed 7 bases and J 6 bases; nucleotides not matched to a gene: 11. Germline CDR1 is ENHRY and CDR2 is SYGVKD. CDR3 residues: CAINPDRVNTEQYF. The CDR3 nucleotides are TGTGCCATCAACCCGGACAGGGTGAATACCGAGCAGTACTTC.

V is TRBV9 and J is TRBJ1-2; TRBD1 might be the D (5 bases). CDR3 length: 12 residues. The germline V and J ends were trimmed by 3 bases and 4 bases, with 7 bases remaining between them. Per the germline V gene, CDR1 is SGDLS and CDR2 is YYNGEE. The CDR3 is CASSDRSYGYTF. The CDR3 DNA is TGTGCCAGCAGCGACAGGTCCTATGGCTACACCTTC.

Comment on this clone: An end of the junction does not agree with germline; a read error may underlie this. This chain uses TRBV19 with TRBJ1-5; the match to TRBD1 covers 7 bases. The CDR3 sequence is 13 residues long. Germline loops: CDR1 LNHDA, CDR2 SQIVND (reference sequence). The CDR3: CASSGGGKQPQHF. The DNA for the CDR3 is TGTGCCAGTAGTGGAGGGGGCAAACAGCCCCAGCATTTT.

There are a few counts of this clone. The chain employs TRBV19 and TRBJ2-2; 7 bases are shared with TRBD2. Germline V lookup: CDR1 LNHDA, CDR2 SQIVND (reference sequence). V trimming: 5 bases; J trimming: 4 bases; junction bases outside the gene matches: 7. The CDR3 contains 15 residues. Written as DNA, the CDR3 is TGTGCCAGTAGTTTGGCGCCGGGGGGCACCGGGGAGCTGTTTTTT. Translated, it gives CASSLAPGGTGELFF.

The V gene is TRBV12-5, the J gene TRBJ2-7, with 9 bases that match TRBD1. Germline-derived CDR1 and CDR2 are LGHNT and FRNRAP. The CDR3 loop spans 15 amino acids. V dropped 4 bases and J dropped 7; count of bases not matched to a gene: 11. The CDR3 here is CASGSFRDRVREQYF. CDR3 DNA: TGTGCTAGTGGTTCTTTCCGGGACAGGGTTCGGGAGCAGTACTTC. The whole variable domain, filled in from reference TRBV12-5 and TRBJ2-7, reads DARVTQTPRHKVTEMGQEVTMRCQPILGHNTVFWYRQTMMQGLELLAYFRNRAPLDDSGMPKDRFSAEMPDATLATLKIQPSEPRDSAVYFCASGSFRDRVREQYFGPGTRLTVT.

The rearrangement uses TRBV30 and TRBJ1-1; no clear D gene. Germline loops: CDR1 GTSNPN, CDR2 SVGIG (reference sequence). The ends were cut back, 2 bases at V and 0 bases at J, with 7 bases in the middle. CDR3 length: 13 residues. Here the CDR3 reads CAWSNTVNTEAFF. Written as DNA, the CDR3 is TGTGCCTGGAGTAACACAGTGAACACTGAAGCTTTCTTT.

This clone was detected only once. This sequence joins TRBV28 and TRBJ2-7; no firm D call. Trimming removed 1 base at V and 3 bases at J, with 10 bases between. This CDR3 has 14 residues. Germline-derived CDR1 and CDR2 are MDHEN and SYDVKM. DNA of the CDR3: TGTGCCAGCAGTTTATCCTCCTGGGACTACGAGCAGTACTTC. It encodes CASSLSSWDYEQYF.

V is TRBV11-3 and J is TRBJ2-2; no clear D. Per the germline V gene, CDR1 is SGHNT and CDR2 is YENEEA. The CDR3 length is 14 residues. Trimming removed 5 bases from V and 2 bases from J, with 9 bases in between. The DNA of the CDR3 is TGTGCCAGCAGCCCCAGACCCAACACCGGGGAGCTGTTTTTT. This codes for CASSPRPNTGELFF.

This chain links TRBV28 with TRBJ1-5, with a possible D match to TRBD1 (6 bases). V was shortened by 1 base and J by 5 bases, with 18 bases between the two germline ends. This CDR3 is built from 17 residues. Germline CDR1 MDHEN, CDR2 SYDVKM. CDR3 in amino acids: CASSLLVGREGDQPQHF. The DNA for the CDR3 is TGTGCCAGCAGTTTATTGGTTGGCAGGGAGGGGGATCAGCCCCAGCATTTT.

The CDR3 protein is CASSQTRTDSYEQYF. For the CDR3, the DNA is TGTGCCAGCTCACAGACTAGGACGGATTCCTACGAGCAGTACTTC. V and J are TRBV18 and TRBJ2-7; the D gene is possibly TRBD2 (6 bases). The germline V and J ends were trimmed by 4 bases and 1 base, with 14 bases remaining between them. The CDR3 consists of 15 residues. Per germline, CDR1 KGHSH and CDR2 LQKENI.

This chain links TRBV11-2 with TRBJ1-4, with D perhaps TRBD1 (6 bases). The CDR3 consists of 13 residues. CDR1 and CDR2 (germline): SGHAT, FQNNGV. V was shortened by 0 bases and J by 10 bases, with 9 bases between the two germline ends. This CDR3 is CASSLEQGGKLFF. The CDR3 DNA follows: TGTGCCAGCAGCTTAGAACAGGGCGGAAAACTGTTTTTT.

V usage is TRBV6-5 and J usage is TRBJ1-1; the match to TRBD1 covers 7 bases. Germline loops: CDR1 MNHEY, CDR2 SVGAGI. V gave up 6 bases and J gave up 0 bases; unmatched junction bases: 1. The CDR3 runs 13 residues. The CDR3 loop is CASSGTVNTEAFF. In DNA form, the CDR3 reads TGTGCCAGCAGCGGGACAGTGAACACTGAAGCTTTCTTT.

The chain links TRBV4-1 to TRBJ2-7; D remains unclear. In germline, CDR1 is MGHRA, CDR2 YSYEKL. V lost 5 bases to trimming and J lost 0 bases, with 11 bases between them. CDR3 length: 14 residues. This CDR3 reads CASSTPDNSYEQYF. The CDR3 coding sequence is TGCGCCAGCAGCACACCCGACAACTCCTACGAGCAGTACTTC.

This rearrangement joins TRBV29-1 to TRBJ1-2, with 11 bases matching TRBD1. The V gene end was trimmed by 3 bases and the J gene end by 4 bases; junction bases not matched to a gene: 7. The germline V gene encodes CDR1 SQVTM and CDR2 ANQGSEA. The CDR3 spans 15 residues. In DNA, the CDR3 is TGCAGCGTTGACGGGGGACAGGGGGTAATCTATGGCTACACCTTC. This gives the protein CSVDGGQGVIYGYTF.

The J gene is TRBJ1-1, the V gene TRBV6-1; possibly TRBD1 for D (5 bases). Germline V lookup: CDR1 MNHNS, CDR2 SASEGT. This CDR3 region has 13 residues. Trimming removed 6 bases at V and 0 bases at J, with 8 bases between. The CDR3: CASRDNLNTEAFF. The CDR3 DNA reads TGTGCCAGCAGGGACAACCTGAACACTGAAGCTTTCTTT.

The V and J genes are TRBV28 and TRBJ2-7; tentative D call: TRBD2 (5 bases). V was shortened by 6 bases and J by 0 bases, with 12 bases between the two germline ends. From germline, CDR1 is MDHEN and CDR2 SYDVKM. This CDR3 region has 14 residues. CDR3 in amino acids: CASSTRYSSYEQYF. CDR3 coding DNA: TGTGCCAGCAGCACTAGGTACTCCTCCTACGAGCAGTACTTC.

The chain joins TRBV5-1 to TRBJ2-6, with 8 bases matching TRBD1. After removal of 1 base from V and 3 bases from J, the junction contained 12 bases not matched to a gene. This CDR3 is 19 amino acids long. Germline V gene data show CDR1 as SGHRS and CDR2 as YFSETQ. CDR3 loop: CASSLSPTGVFFGANVLTF. CDR3 DNA: TGCGCCAGCAGCTTGAGTCCGACAGGGGTGTTTTTTGGGGCCAACGTCCTGACTTTC.

This chain joins TRBV30 and TRBJ2-2; D perhaps matches TRBD2 (7 bases). V was clipped by 0 bases and J by 6 bases, with 17 bases between them. CDR1 GTSNPN and CDR2 SVGIG come from the germline V gene (reference sequence). This CDR3 comprises 16 residues. CDR3 in amino acids: CAWSVPVGGAPGELFF. The CDR3 bases are TGTGCCTGGAGTGTACCGGTGGGGGGGGCCCCCGGGGAGCTGTTTTTT.

J is TRBJ2-1 and V is TRBV5-1, with D unresolved. The V gene lost 2 bases and the J gene lost 8 bases, with 8 bases spanning the gap. The CDR3 loop spans 12 amino acids. CDR1 and CDR2 (germline): SGHRS, YFSETQ. Here the CDR3 DNA reads TGCGCCAGCAGCTTACGGGCACATGAGCAGTTCTTC. It translates to CASSLRAHEQFF.

This chain joins TRBV5-8 and TRBJ1-5; 7 bases agree with TRBD1. This CDR3 has 14 amino acids. With 4 bases clipped from V and 4 bases from J, the junction kept 5 bases outside the gene matches. Germline assignment: CDR1 SGHTS and CDR2 YDEGEE. The CDR3 reads CASSKGTVNQPQHF. DNA of the CDR3: TGTGCCAGCAGCAAAGGGACAGTAAATCAGCCCCAGCATTTT.

The chain carries TRBV6-4 and TRBJ2-1, with D unclear. There are 14 residues in the CDR3. From germline, CDR1 is MRHNA and CDR2 SNTAGT. V dropped 6 bases and J dropped 6 bases, with 15 bases sitting between them. The CDR3, as DNA: TGTGCCAGCAGCCCTTTAGGACGCATCAATGAGCAGTTCTTC. Its protein product is CASSPLGRINEQFF.